The next 7 T cell receptor beta chains were all read from a single sample in a study of cytomegalovirus exposure and HLA in healthy donors. PCR amplification relied on 60 Vbeta primers (plus 13 Jbeta primers). Generated by immunoSEQ multiplex PCR, the TCRdb table keeps only in-frame clones and is missing some. Counted here are approximately 160,000 clones, 60% to 80% occurring once; the ten biggest clones make up 4% to 5.5%. Sample: PBMCs. The receptor source for this set is a male donor in good health and CMV-seronegative.

The DNA for the CDR3 is TGTGCCAGCAGCGGCAGTTCCTACGAGCAGTACTTC. It translates to CASSGSSYEQYF. The chain uses TRBV4-2 and TRBJ2-7, with D unresolved. Germline values: CDR1 LGHNA, CDR2 YNFKEQ. This CDR3 has 12 residues. Trimming took off 5 bases at V and 1 base at J, with 6 bases between the two ends.

The V call is TRBV9, the J call TRBJ2-1; 8 positions match TRBD1. The CDR3 contains 14 residues. Germline-derived CDR1 and CDR2 are SGDLS and YYNGEE. After removal of 4 bases from V and 5 bases from J, the junction contained 5 bases not matched to a gene. CDR3 loop: CASSPRDRNNEQFF. As DNA, the CDR3 is TGTGCCAGCAGCCCGAGGGACAGGAACAATGAGCAGTTCTTC.

This sequence joins TRBV6-1 and TRBJ1-1; D not resolved. CDR1 is MNHNS, CDR2 SASEGT, per germline. V was cut by 8 bases and J by 0 bases, with 7 bases left in between. The length of the CDR3 is 12 residues. The CDR3 DNA follows: TGTGCCAGCCGACTCCTGAACACTGAAGCTTTCTTT. It specifies CASRLLNTEAFF.

The chain recombines TRBV28 with TRBJ2-5; D unresolved. This CDR3 spans 15 amino acids. Between the trimmed V and J ends, which lost 2 bases and 4 bases, there was a span of 14 bases. Looked up from germline, CDR1 is MDHEN and CDR2 is SYDVKM. As DNA, the CDR3 is TGTGCCAGCAGTTTACGCACCCCCGGTCTAGAGACCCAGTACTTC. Translating it yields CASSLRTPGLETQYF.

The chain combines TRBV23-1 with TRBJ1-1; D call uncertain. TRBV23-1 is classed as an ORF, of uncertain function. This CDR3 contains 14 residues. V dropped 7 bases and J dropped 1 base, with 13 bases sitting between them. CDR3 sequence: CASTEERENTEAFF. CDR3 sequence (DNA): TGCGCCAGCACCGAGGAGCGGGAGAACACTGAAGCTTTCTTT.

This chain uses TRBV19 with TRBJ1-1; TRBD1 is a possible D gene (6 bases). The germline V gene encodes CDR1 LNHDA and CDR2 SQIVND (reference sequence). V was pared by 3 bases and J by 0 bases, with 11 bases between. CDR3 length: 15 amino acids. The chain's CDR3 is CASSIRTAMNTEAFF. The CDR3, as DNA: TGTGCCAGTAGTATCCGGACAGCAATGAACACTGAAGCTTTCTTT. Full variable domain (outside the CDR3, taken from reference TRBV19 and TRBJ1-1): DGGITQSPKYLFRKEGQNVTLSCEQNLNHDAMYWYRQDPGQGLRLIYYSQIVNDFQKGDIAEGYSVSREKKESFPLTVTSAQKNPTAFYLCASSIRTAMNTEAFFGQGTRLTVV.

This clone was seen more than once but under ten times. The CDR3 DNA reads TGTGCCAGCAGTTACGTTGGACAGGGTAACTATGGCTACACCTTC. Protein product: CASSYVGQGNYGYTF. The chain has TRBV6-5 and TRBJ1-2, with 8 bases aligning to TRBD1. CDR3 length: 15 amino acids. Germline CDR1 reads MNHEY; CDR2 reads SVGAGI. V lost 2 bases and J lost 1; bases outside the gene matches: 3.